This T cell receptor (beta chain) was obtained from a study of T cells in Graves' hyperthyroidism and ophthalmopathy. General study findings and limits: Most thyroid-expanded clonotypes above 0.001 were also found in blood. Onset of ophthalmopathy came a median around 7.1 months after the model predicted it.

The CDR3 regions of TCR beta were amplified from RNA transcripts. Researchers ran a first-round RT-PCR on the TCR CDR3 using the HTBI primer set. From the multiplex PCR reads, TCRdb called clonotypes with MiXCR, one entry per CDR3 protein. The sample holds hundreds of thousands of distinct CDR3 sequences, under 45% seen once. V gave up 1 base and J gave up 6 bases, with 10 bases separating them. Germline V gene data show CDR1 as SEHNR and CDR2 as FQNEAQ (reference sequence). CDR3 size: 13 residues. Stable hyperthyroidism: no ophthalmopathy progression over 18 months of follow-up. Among the patients, aged 18 to 65, hyperthyroidism was newly diagnosed and had lasted under 2 months. This clonotype was picked up many times. Antigen unknown.

The chain links TRBV7-9 to TRBJ2-7; no definite D call. The sequencing input was blood. This TCR derives from a woman aged 40 to 50 with Graves' hyperthyroidism. This CDR3 reads CASSLDLGFEQYF. DNA for the CDR3: TGTGCCAGCAGCTTAGATTTAGGGTTCGAGCAGTACTTC. Variable domain in full (rest from reference TRBV7-9 and TRBJ2-7): DTGVSQNPRHKITKRGQNVTFRCDPISEHNRLYWYRQTLGQGPEFLTYFQNEAQLEKSRLLSDRFSAERPKGSFSTLEIQRTEQGDSAMYLCASSLDLGFEQYFGPGTRLTVT.